Below, 9 T cell receptor beta chains from the same sample are listed, as sequenced in a study of blood T cell repertoires in COVID-19. Using immunoSEQ multiplex PCR, the repertoire was profiled, and TCRdb retains in-frame clones only, with some absent. The sample holds about 38,000 clones, roughly 70% seen once. Sequencing used peripheral blood. The origin of the receptors is a man between 65 and 80 years old with COVID-19, enrolled during active disease.

This clone was counted once. The rearrangement joins TRBV5-1 to TRBJ2-2; tentative D call: TRBD1 (5 bases). The CDR3 runs 15 residues. V lost 2 bases, J lost 6 bases, and 14 bases lay in between. CDR1 and CDR2 (germline): SGHRS, YFSETQ. The DNA for the CDR3 is TGCGCCAGCAGCTTTGTGGCAGGGATCTCCGGGGAGCTGTTTTTT. This translates into CASSFVAGISGELFF.

DNA of the CDR3: TGTGCCAGCAGCTTAGACAGGGTCGCGGATACGCAGTATTTT. Protein: CASSLDRVADTQYF. This chain joins TRBV7-2 and TRBJ2-3, with D perhaps matching TRBD1 (6 bases). V dropped 1 base and J dropped 6 bases, with 11 bases sitting between them. The CDR3 consists of 14 residues. Looked up from germline, CDR1 is SGHTA and CDR2 is FQGNSA. Combining the CDR3 with reference TRBV7-2 and TRBJ2-3 gives the whole variable domain GAGVSQSPSNKVTEKGKDVELRCDPISGHTALYWYRQSLGQGLEFLIYFQGNSAPDKSGLPSDRFSAERTGGSVSTLTIQRTQQEDSAVYLCASSLDRVADTQYFGPGTRLTVL.

The CDR3 nucleotides are TGTGCTAGTGGTTTGAACCTAGCGGGAGTGAATGAGCAGTTCTTC. Translation gives CASGLNLAGVNEQFF. The chain is built from TRBV12-5 and TRBJ2-1, with 10 bases fitting TRBD2. The CDR3 is made up of 15 amino acids. The ends lost 2 bases at V and 7 bases at J; junction bases unmatched: 5. Germline CDR1 is LGHNT and CDR2 is FRNRAP.

This clone was detected once. The rearrangement links TRBV12-3 or TRBV12-4 to TRBJ2-1, with TRBD2 as a possible D gene (5 bases). The CDR3 is 13 residues long. V lost 1 base and J lost 5, with 6 bases in between. This CDR3 is CASSLGGDNEQFF. In DNA, the CDR3 is TGTGCCAGCAGTTTAGGGGGAGACAATGAGCAGTTCTTC.

This clone was observed a few times. The J gene is TRBJ2-5, the V gene TRBV28; the D is unclear. Germline V lookup: CDR1 MDHEN, CDR2 SYDVKM. This CDR3 contains 16 residues. V was trimmed by 3 bases and J by 0 bases, leaving 14 bases between them. The CDR3 region is CASSLRTGLDQETQYF. The CDR3 DNA is TGTGCCAGCAGTTTGAGAACCGGTCTTGACCAAGAGACCCAGTACTTC.

This clone has just a few counts. J is TRBJ1-6 and V is TRBV27; 7 bases agree with TRBD1. Germline V CDR1 and CDR2: MNHEY, SMNVEV (reference sequence). With V trimmed by 6 bases and J by 5 bases, 4 bases remained unmatched. The CDR3 extends over 14 amino acids. The CDR3 region has the DNA TGTGCCAGCAGAACAGGGGCCAATAATTCACCCCTCCACTTT. It is translated as CASRTGANNSPLHF.

This sequence joins TRBV18 and TRBJ1-3; unclear D gene. V lost 6 bases and J lost 8, with 11 bases in between. This CDR3 has 12 amino acids. Germline assignment: CDR1 KGHSH and CDR2 LQKENI. The DNA of the CDR3 is TGTGCCAGCTCCGGGGATGAGGACACCATATATTTT. It yields the protein CASSGDEDTIYF.

The J gene is TRBJ2-4, the V gene TRBV6-1; 10 nucleotides line up with TRBD1. The CDR3 is made up of 14 amino acids. In germline, CDR1 is MNHNS, CDR2 SASEGT. V shed 0 bases and J 8 bases; nucleotides not matched to a gene: 1. CDR3 in DNA: TGTGCCAGCAGTGAAGCGGACAGGGGGTACATTCAGTACTTC. This codes for CASSEADRGYIQYF.

The chain couples TRBV18 to TRBJ1-5; D is perhaps TRBD1 (6 bases). The germline V gene encodes CDR1 KGHSH and CDR2 LQKENI. Trimming removed 4 bases at V and 2 bases at J, with 12 bases between. The CDR3 length is 15 residues. The CDR3 DNA is TGTGCCAGCTCACTAAAATCAGGGGGCAATCAGCCCCAGCATTTT. Its protein product is CASSLKSGGNQPQHF.